This T cell receptor beta chain is drawn from a study of post-analysis software for immune sequencing data. Overall study results and limits: Patients carried five TRBV segments more frequently than controls did, and TRBV5-6, TRBV5-1 and TRBV20-1 were among them.

About this clonotype: Its antigen is undetermined.

The TCR beta cDNA libraries carried unique molecular identifiers. About 460,000 cDNA molecules were obtained from approximately 1 to 10 million T cells. Each CDR3 protein gets one entry after TCRdb re-called the PCR reads with MiXCR. The sample carries about 820,000 distinct CDR3 sequences, roughly half recorded once. Trimming removed 3 bases from V and 7 bases from J; junction bases left unmatched: 16. Germline V gives CDR1 DFQATT, CDR2 SNEGSKA (reference sequence). The CDR3 spans 16 residues. The sequenced sample consisted of blood. This chain uses TRBV20-1 with TRBJ2-7; 9 bases are shared with TRBD1. This TCR was recovered from a girl between 10 and 17 years old with multiple sclerosis. The chain's CDR3 is CSARPVNRGPYGEQYF. DNA for the CDR3: TGCAGTGCTAGGCCGGTGAACAGGGGGCCTTATGGGGAGCAGTACTTC.